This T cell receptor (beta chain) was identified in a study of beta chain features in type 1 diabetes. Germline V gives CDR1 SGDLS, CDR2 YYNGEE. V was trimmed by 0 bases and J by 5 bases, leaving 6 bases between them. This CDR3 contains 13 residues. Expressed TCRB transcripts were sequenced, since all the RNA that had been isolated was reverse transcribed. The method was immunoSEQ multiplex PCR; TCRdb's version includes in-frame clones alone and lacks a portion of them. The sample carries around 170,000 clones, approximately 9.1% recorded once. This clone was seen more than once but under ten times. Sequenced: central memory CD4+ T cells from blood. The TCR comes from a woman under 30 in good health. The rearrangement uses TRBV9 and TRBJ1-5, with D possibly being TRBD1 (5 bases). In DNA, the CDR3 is TGTGCCAGCAGCGTAGAGGGGCATCAGCCCCAGCATTTT. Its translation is CASSVEGHQPQHF.